The sample holds a few counts of the clone carrying this T cell receptor (beta chain). The data derive from a study of technical replicates of blood from a few donors. The germline gives CDR1 SGHTA, CDR2 FQGNSA. The CDR3 covers 13 residues. V lost 3 bases and J lost 6; bases outside the gene matches: 2. Only in-frame clones appear in the TCRdb table, and some are missing; sequencing was by immunoSEQ multiplex PCR. Altogether roughly 68,000 clones are present, 85% to 90% being singletons, with the ten largest covering about 5.1%. The TCR was taken from a human donor in good health. Some clones in this sample may be carry-over from other donors' samples. The chain combines TRBV7-2 with TRBJ2-7; TRBD1 agrees at 10 bases. The sample was PBMCs. Here the CDR3 DNA reads TGTGCCAGCAGCTTCGGACAGGGGGGCGAGCAGTACTTC. This codes for CASSFGQGGEQYF.